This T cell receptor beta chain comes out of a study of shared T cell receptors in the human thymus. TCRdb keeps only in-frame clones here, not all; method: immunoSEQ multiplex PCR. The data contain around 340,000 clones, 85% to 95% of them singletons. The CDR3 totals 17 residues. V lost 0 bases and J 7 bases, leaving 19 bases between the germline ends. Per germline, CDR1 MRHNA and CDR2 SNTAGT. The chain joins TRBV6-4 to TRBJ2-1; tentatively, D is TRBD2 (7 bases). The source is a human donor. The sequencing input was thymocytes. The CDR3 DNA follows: TGTGCCAGCAGTGACTCGAAAACGTGGGGGGGCACGAATGAGCAGTTCTTC. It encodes CASSDSKTWGGTNEQFF.